This T cell receptor beta chain stems from a study of T cell repertoires in cytomegalovirus infection. As for the study in general: In public TCR beta signatures, there were indications of both CMV infection and matching HLA type.

Study conclusions and caveats: Identification of carriers of CMV plus the relevant HLA was achieved through cumulative public TCR beta family frequency. CMV-specific TCR beta clonotypes restricted by HLA-C dominated the ex vivo response.

Concerning this clonotype: What it recognizes is unknown.

TCRdb re-called the reads with MiXCR, one entry per CDR3 protein. The sample includes about 740,000 distinct CDR3 sequences, 35% of them seen just once. This CDR3 contains 14 residues. CDR1 LNHDA and CDR2 SQIVND come from the germline V gene (reference sequence). Trimming at V came to 4 bases and at J to 3 bases, leaving 6 bases not matched to a gene. V and J are TRBV19 and TRBJ2-7, with TRBD2 identical over 7 bases. The source is a human donor in good health (CMV status not recorded). Some clones in this sample may be carry-over from other donors' samples. Sample: PBMCs. This chain's CDR3 is CASSTSAGVYEQYF. The CDR3 region has the DNA TGTGCCAGTAGTACTTCCGCGGGAGTCTACGAGCAGTACTTC.